A single T cell receptor (beta chain) is shown here with its context. Its antigen is not identified. Libraries were prepared by immunoSEQ multiplex PCR; TCRdb keeps only in-frame clonotypes and omits some of them. The table records around 140,000 clones, 90% to 95% of them present only once. These data belong to a study of T cell responses to AZD1222 COVID-19 vaccine. With 2 bases removed from V and 4 bases from J, the gap between germline ends came to 9 bases. The CDR3 has 14 residues. CDR1 is MDHEN and CDR2 is SYDVKM in the germline V gene. Study-level points and caveats: White British ancestry dominated among donors, who included more females, and clonal diversity was possibly underestimated. Every sample of the repertoires postdated the peak T cell response. Unmutated variant regions reportedly attract nearly half of all spike-specific TCRs. Dominant CD4 TCR responses targeted spike regions 160-218 and 743-854.

The sequence came from an adult who had recovered from COVID-19. This specimen consisted of peripheral blood, obtained after recovery from COVID-19. The J gene is TRBJ1-3, the V gene TRBV28, with D maybe TRBD1 (5 bases). DNA of the CDR3: TGTGCCAGCAGTTTAAGCCAGGGCGGAAACACCATATATTTT. Protein product: CASSLSQGGNTIYF.